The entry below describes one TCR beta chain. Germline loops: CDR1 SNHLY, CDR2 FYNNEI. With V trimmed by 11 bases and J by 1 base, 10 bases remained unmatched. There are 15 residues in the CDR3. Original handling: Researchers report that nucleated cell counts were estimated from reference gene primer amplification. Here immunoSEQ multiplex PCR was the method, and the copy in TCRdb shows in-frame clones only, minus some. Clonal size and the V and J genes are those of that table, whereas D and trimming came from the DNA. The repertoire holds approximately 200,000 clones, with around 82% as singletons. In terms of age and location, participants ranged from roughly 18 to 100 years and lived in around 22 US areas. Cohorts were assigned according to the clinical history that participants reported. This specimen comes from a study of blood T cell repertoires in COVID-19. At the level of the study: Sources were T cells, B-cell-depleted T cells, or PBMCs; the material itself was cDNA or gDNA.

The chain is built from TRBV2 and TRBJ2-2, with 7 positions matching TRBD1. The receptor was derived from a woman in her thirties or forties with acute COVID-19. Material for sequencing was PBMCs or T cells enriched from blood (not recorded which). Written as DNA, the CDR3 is TGTGCCTACACTGGTCGGACAGGGAACACCGGGGAGCTGTTTTTT. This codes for CAYTGRTGNTGELFF.